These 9 T cell receptor beta chains were all obtained from the same sample, sequenced in a study of T cell responses to AZD1222 COVID-19 vaccine. Clones were read by immunoSEQ multiplex PCR, and TCRdb kept only the in-frame ones, dropping some. The sample lists roughly 140,000 clones; just over 90% were seen once. The sample consisted of peripheral blood, taken on day 0 of MenACWY control vaccination. The source is an adult in good health.

The chain is built from TRBV29-1 and TRBJ2-5; D not certain. V was cut by 4 bases and J by 5 bases, with 8 bases left in between. The CDR3 extends over 11 amino acids. Looked up from germline, CDR1 is SQVTM and CDR2 is ANQGSEA. The CDR3 region has the DNA TGCAGCGTTGTCATGAGTGAGACCCAGTACTTC. Translated: CSVVMSETQYF.

This clone showed up just a few times. The genes are TRBV11-2 and TRBJ2-1; TRBD2 matches 10 bases. Germline CDR1 SGHAT, CDR2 FQNNGV. J lost 0 bases, V lost 0 bases, and 8 bases had no gene match. CDR3 length equals 19 residues. The CDR3 coding sequence is TGTGCCAGCAGCTTAGATGCGGGACTAGCGCTTAGCTCCTACAATGAGCAGTTCTTC. The encoded protein is CASSLDAGLALSSYNEQFF. Full variable domain (remainder filled in from reference TRBV11-2 and TRBJ2-1): EAGVAQSPRYKIIEKRQSVAFWCNPISGHATLYWYQQILGQGPKLLIQFQNNGVVDDSQLPKDRFSAERLKGVDSTLKIQPAKLEDSAVYLCASSLDAGLALSSYNEQFFGPGTRLTVL.

The chain combines TRBV19 with TRBJ1-3; D is undetermined. V was shortened by 1 base and J by 0 bases, with 7 bases between the two germline ends. CDR3 length: 15 amino acids. Germline loops: CDR1 LNHDA, CDR2 SQIVND (reference sequence). CDR3 sequence (DNA): TGTGCCAGTAGTATAGGGGGAGGCTCTGGAAACACCATATATTTT. The encoded protein is CASSIGGGSGNTIYF.

The chain combines TRBV27 with TRBJ2-1; maybe TRBD2 (5 bases). V shed 4 bases and J shed 0 bases, with 10 bases lying between them. Germline CDR1 reads MNHEY; CDR2 reads SMNVEV (reference sequence). The CDR3 length is 15 residues. The CDR3 loop reads CASSSRGGSYNEQFF. The CDR3 nucleotides are TGTGCCAGCAGTTCCCGGGGTGGCTCCTACAATGAGCAGTTCTTC.

The chain links TRBV15 to TRBJ2-3, with no clear D. Trimming stripped 4 bases from V and 0 bases from J, with 8 bases between. Looked up from germline, CDR1 is LNHNV and CDR2 is YYDKDF (reference sequence). This CDR3 has 14 residues. The DNA of the CDR3 is TGTGCCACCAGCACATTTACTAGCACAGATACGCAGTATTTT. This gives the protein CATSTFTSTDTQYF.

The chain couples TRBV5-8 to TRBJ1-4; perhaps TRBD1 as D (6 bases). CDR1 is SGHTS, CDR2 YDEGEE, per germline. CDR3 length equals 16 residues. The V end was cut by 6 bases, the J end by 4 bases, with 19 bases between. The chain's CDR3 is CASTMAGADFNEKLFF. The DNA for the CDR3 is TGTGCCAGCACCATGGCAGGGGCGGACTTTAATGAAAAACTGTTTTTT.

The table lists this clone with a few counts. The V call is TRBV2, the J call TRBJ1-6, with D hard to call. Germline loops: CDR1 SNHLY, CDR2 FYNNEI. The CDR3 has 13 amino acids. V was cut by 4 bases and J by 11 bases, with 12 bases left in between. The CDR3 bases are TGTGCCAGCAGTGGACGAAGTCCGGCACCCCTCCACTTT. Translating gives CASSGRSPAPLHF.

The chain recombines TRBV2 with TRBJ1-2; no definite D call. This CDR3 is 15 amino acids long. Germline assignment: CDR1 SNHLY and CDR2 FYNNEI. Trimming removed 2 bases from V and 7 bases from J, with 17 bases in between. The CDR3 DNA sequence: TGTGCCAGCAGTGAAAGCGGGTTAGGGCGTGGTGGCTACACCTTC. Its translation: CASSESGLGRGGYTF.

The chain has TRBV5-1 and TRBJ2-7, with a weak D call TRBD2 (6 bases). The V end was cut by 0 bases, the J end by 0 bases, with 13 bases between. The CDR3 loop spans 16 amino acids. The germline V gene has CDR1 SGHRS and CDR2 YFSETQ. The CDR3 spells CASSLAPGRGSYEQYF. CDR3 nucleotides: TGCGCCAGCAGCTTGGCCCCTGGGCGGGGCTCCTACGAGCAGTACTTC.